Presented here are 25 T cell receptor beta chains from one specimen sequenced in a study of cytomegalovirus exposure and HLA in healthy donors. Sequencing used immunoSEQ multiplex PCR; TCRdb keeps in-frame clones, though not all of them. The sample has tens of thousands of clones, about 90% seen once. Sample: PBMCs. The receptor source for this set is a man younger than 35 in good health and CMV-seronegative.

V and J are TRBV19 and TRBJ2-3; the match to TRBD2 covers 8 bases. The CDR3 covers 14 residues. The J segment lost 0 bases and the V segment lost 6 bases, leaving 2 bases of the junction unmatched. Looked up from germline, CDR1 is LNHDA and CDR2 is SQIVND (reference sequence). The CDR3 DNA is TGTGCCAGTAGAAGCGGGAGCAGCACAGATACGCAGTATTTT. Translation: CASRSGSSTDTQYF.

The chain links TRBV7-8 to TRBJ2-5, with 12 bases aligning to TRBD2. The length of the CDR3 is 16 residues. CDR1 and CDR2 from the germline V gene are SGHVS and FQNEAQ. The V gene end was trimmed by 5 bases and the J gene end by 5 bases; junction bases not matched to a gene: 9. The CDR3 reads CASSPRLAGVLETQYF. CDR3 coding DNA: TGTGCCAGCAGCCCCCGACTAGCGGGAGTCTTGGAGACCCAGTACTTC.

This clone was seen just once. V is TRBV9 and J is TRBJ1-3; 9 bases are a match to TRBD1. The CDR3 covers 14 residues. From germline, CDR1 is SGDLS and CDR2 YYNGEE. J lost 9 bases, V lost 6 bases, and 10 bases had no gene match. The CDR3, as DNA: TGTGCCAGCACCCGGACAGGGGCCAGTGCCACCATATATTTT. This encodes CASTRTGASATIYF.

CDR3 residues: CASSSTGEGTEAFF. The CDR3 DNA reads as TGTGCCAGCTCATCGACAGGGGAGGGCACTGAAGCTTTCTTT. The V call is TRBV18, the J call TRBJ1-1; 8 bases fit TRBD1. Germline CDR1 and CDR2: KGHSH and LQKENI. This CDR3 has 14 amino acids. The V segment lost 5 bases and the J segment 4 bases; nucleotides outside the gene matches: 6.

The CDR3 DNA sequence: TGTGCCAGCAGCAGTTGGGCAGGGTCAGAGACCCAGTACTTC. Protein product: CASSSWAGSETQYF. J is TRBJ2-5 and V is TRBV9, with a tentative D call TRBD1 (5 bases). The V gene lost 4 bases and the J gene lost 4 bases, with 14 bases spanning the gap. This CDR3 has 14 residues. Germline V gives CDR1 SGDLS, CDR2 YYNGEE.

The V gene is TRBV20-1, the J gene TRBJ2-7; tentative D call: TRBD2 (5 bases). The length of the CDR3 is 11 residues. V was pared by 0 bases and J by 7 bases, with 7 bases between. The germline V gene encodes CDR1 DFQATT and CDR2 SNEGSKA (reference sequence). The CDR3 DNA reads TGCAGTGCTAGAGATCCGGGGGAGCAGTACTTC. Protein product: CSARDPGEQYF.

The chain joins TRBV18 to TRBJ2-2, with 7 bases identical to TRBD2. The V segment lost 6 bases and the J segment 1 base; nucleotides outside the gene matches: 8. Germline V gene sequence: CDR1 KGHSH, CDR2 LQKENI. The CDR3 is 16 residues long. The CDR3: CASSTNLAVNTGELFF. As DNA, the CDR3 is TGTGCCAGCTCGACCAACCTAGCGGTGAACACCGGGGAGCTGTTTTTT.

The genes are TRBV19 and TRBJ2-1; possible D gene TRBD1, 5 bases. Deletions cut 1 base from V and 2 bases from J, with 9 bases between. The CDR3 totals 15 residues. Germline V gene sequence: CDR1 LNHDA, CDR2 SQIVND (reference sequence). The CDR3 protein is CASSIGGSTYNEQFF. The CDR3 DNA follows: TGTGCCAGTAGTATAGGGGGCAGTACCTACAATGAGCAGTTCTTC.

The rearrangement joins TRBV19 to TRBJ2-2, with 12 bases matching TRBD1. This CDR3 has 17 amino acids. After removal of 5 bases from V and 5 bases from J, the junction contained 9 bases not matched to a gene. Germline CDR1 LNHDA, CDR2 SQIVND (reference sequence). Here the CDR3 reads CASSSRDRGLGTGELFF. CDR3 bases: TGTGCCAGTAGTTCCCGGGACAGGGGGCTAGGAACCGGGGAGCTGTTTTTT.

The J gene is TRBJ2-3, the V gene TRBV10-3, with TRBD2 matching 11 bases. Trimming at V came to 5 bases and at J to 0 bases, leaving 4 bases not matched to a gene. Germline V gene data show CDR1 as ENHRY and CDR2 as SYGVKD. This CDR3 has 16 amino acids. CDR3 sequence reads: CAISWTSGLSTDTQYF. The CDR3 nucleotides are TGTGCCATCAGTTGGACTAGCGGGCTTAGCACAGATACGCAGTATTTT.

This sequence joins TRBV2 and TRBJ1-5, with TRBD1 matching 8 bases. Germline-derived CDR1 and CDR2 are SNHLY and FYNNEI. V trimming: 5 bases; J trimming: 4 bases; junction bases outside the gene matches: 7. The CDR3 contains 15 residues. The CDR3 region has the DNA TGTGCCAGCAGTTTCTATCGACAGGGGAATCAGCCCCAGCATTTT. This codes for CASSFYRQGNQPQHF.

J is TRBJ2-1 and V is TRBV28; tentative D call: TRBD2 (8 bases). V gave up 3 bases and J gave up 5 bases, with 17 bases separating them. From germline, CDR1 is MDHEN and CDR2 SYDVKM. CDR3 length equals 16 residues. DNA for the CDR3: TGTGCCAGCAGTTTGGTGGGACTAGGGACAGACAATGAGCAGTTCTTC. This encodes CASSLVGLGTDNEQFF.

The chain employs TRBV19 and TRBJ1-2; TRBD1 might be the D (5 bases). The V and J ends lost 8 bases and 3 bases respectively, with 10 bases between them. The CDR3 extends over 12 amino acids. Germline V gene data show CDR1 as LNHDA and CDR2 as SQIVND (reference sequence). The CDR3 loop reads CASGRGDYGYTF. The CDR3 DNA sequence: TGTGCCAGTGGTCGGGGGGACTATGGCTACACCTTC.

This chain joins TRBV30 and TRBJ2-5, with 9 bases identical to TRBD2. This CDR3 spans 14 amino acids. Germline lookup yields CDR1 GTSNPN and CDR2 SVGIG (reference sequence). V trimming: 0 bases; J trimming: 2 bases; junction bases outside the gene matches: 1. CDR3 amino acids: CAWSVTSGQETQYF. The CDR3 coding sequence is TGTGCCTGGAGTGTGACTAGCGGACAAGAGACCCAGTACTTC.

The genes are TRBV5-1 and TRBJ1-1; D remains unclear. With 0 bases removed from V and 5 bases from J, the gap between germline ends came to 8 bases. The CDR3 runs to 13 residues. Germline-derived CDR1 and CDR2 are SGHRS and YFSETQ. The CDR3 sequence: CASSLELETEAFF. CDR3 DNA: TGCGCCAGCAGCTTGGAATTAGAGACTGAAGCTTTCTTT.

V gene TRBV27 combines with J gene TRBJ2-7; 7 positions agree with TRBD2. V gave up 5 bases and J gave up 3 bases; unmatched junction bases: 13. Germline V gives CDR1 MNHEY, CDR2 SMNVEV (reference sequence). CDR3 size: 16 residues. This chain's CDR3 is CASSDLYRTRVYEQYF. The CDR3 DNA follows: TGTGCCAGCAGTGATCTCTATCGGACTAGGGTCTACGAGCAGTACTTC.

As DNA, the CDR3 is TGTGCCACCAGTGAGGGCCGTAACACTGAAGCTTTCTTT. Translated, it gives CATSEGRNTEAFF. V is TRBV15 and J is TRBJ1-1, with D unresolved. Germline lookup yields CDR1 LNHNV and CDR2 YYDKDF (reference sequence). This CDR3 has 13 amino acids. V lost 6 bases and J 2 bases, leaving 10 bases between the germline ends.

This rearrangement joins TRBV5-1 to TRBJ2-7, with D maybe TRBD1 (6 bases). Germline CDR1 and CDR2: SGHRS and YFSETQ. V shed 4 bases and J shed 2 bases, with 13 bases lying between them. The CDR3 covers 14 residues. DNA of the CDR3: TGCGCCAGCAGCCGAGACGGACAGACCTACGAGCAGTACTTC. Translated: CASSRDGQTYEQYF.

This clone occurred once. The V gene is TRBV10-3, the J gene TRBJ2-7; TRBD1 matches 11 bases. Germline V gives CDR1 ENHRY, CDR2 SYGVKD. V dropped 7 bases and J dropped 2; count of bases not matched to a gene: 1. The CDR3 spans 13 residues. CDR3 loop: CAIKGQGAYEQYF. CDR3 nucleotide sequence: TGTGCCATCAAGGGACAGGGGGCCTACGAGCAGTACTTC.

The V gene is TRBV7-9, the J gene TRBJ2-7; 11 bases are shared with TRBD2. The CDR3 length is 16 residues. V shed 5 bases, J shed 2 bases, and the junction held 8 bases outside the gene matches. The V gene's germline CDR1 is SEHNR and CDR2 FQNEAQ (reference sequence). The CDR3 region is CASSPLTSGGAYEQYF. The CDR3 DNA is TGTGCCAGCAGCCCGCTTACTAGCGGGGGAGCCTACGAGCAGTACTTC. The full variable domain, its missing parts supplied by reference TRBV7-9 and TRBJ2-7, is DTGVSQNPRHKITKRGQNVTFRCDPISEHNRLYWYRQTLGQGPEFLTYFQNEAQLEKSRLLSDRFSAERPKGSFSTLEIQRTEQGDSAMYLCASSPLTSGGAYEQYFGPGTRLTVT.

The chain joins TRBV15 to TRBJ2-5; D is unresolved. The CDR3 runs to 14 residues. The germline gives CDR1 LNHNV, CDR2 YYDKDF (reference sequence). V lost 0 bases and J 3 bases, leaving 8 bases between the germline ends. DNA of the CDR3: TGTGCCACCAGCAGAGATATCAGGAAAGAGACCCAGTACTTC. It encodes CATSRDIRKETQYF.

CDR3 bases: TGTGCCATCAGTGAGTCGAGTTCACCCAACTACAATGAGCAGTTCTTC. Translated, it gives CAISESSSPNYNEQFF. The genes are TRBV10-3 and TRBJ2-1; D unresolved. Per the germline V gene, CDR1 is ENHRY and CDR2 is SYGVKD. V lost 0 bases and J lost 3, with 12 bases in between. The length of the CDR3 is 16 residues.

The rearrangement links TRBV7-2 to TRBJ2-1, with 8 bases fitting TRBD2. The CDR3 runs to 15 residues. V was pared by 3 bases and J by 7 bases, with 8 bases of the junction left unmatched. Germline V gene data show CDR1 as SGHTA and CDR2 as FQGNSA. CDR3 amino acids: CASSLTSAIVNEQFF. CDR3 in DNA: TGTGCCAGCAGCTTGACTAGCGCAATCGTAAATGAGCAGTTCTTC.

The J gene is TRBJ1-1, the V gene TRBV27, with TRBD1 matching over 7 bases. J was trimmed by 7 bases and V by 6 bases; bases with no gene match: 8. This CDR3 region has 13 residues. CDR1 MNHEY and CDR2 SMNVEV come from the germline V gene (reference sequence). CDR3 sequence: CASSPRQGGEAFF. As DNA, the CDR3 is TGTGCCAGCAGCCCTCGACAGGGAGGTGAAGCTTTCTTT.

This chain joins TRBV13 and TRBJ1-1; 9 bases match TRBD1. Trimming at V came to 5 bases and at J to 11 bases, leaving 9 bases not matched to a gene. Germline V gene lookup returns CDR1 PRHDT and CDR2 FYEKMQ (reference sequence). This CDR3 has 13 amino acids. In DNA form, the CDR3 reads TGTGCCAGCAGCGACCGGGACAGGGTAACGGCTTTCTTT. As protein: CASSDRDRVTAFF.